The 26 T cell receptor beta chains below all came from one sample that was sequenced in a study of T-cell memory formation after mild COVID-19. TCRdb reprocessed the 5' RACE reads via MiXCR and lists one record per CDR3 protein. The sample comprises 290,000 or so distinct CDR3 sequences, 15% to 20% of which are singletons, and roughly 21% rests with the top ten. The sample was PBMCs or a T cell subset sorted from them (not recorded which). These receptors came from a man younger than 35 who had mild COVID-19 (a few samples of this study predate the infection). Cell type and time point are not known.

A few counts support this clonotype. This chain links TRBV5-1 with TRBJ1-1; unclear D gene. Trimming shortened V by 4 bases and J by 11 bases, and 24 bases separated the two germline ends. Germline lookup yields CDR1 SGHRS and CDR2 YFSETQ. The CDR3 totals 15 residues. This chain's CDR3 is CASSPKGGRQTEAFF. The CDR3 nucleotides read TGCGCCAGCAGCCCTAAGGGTGGCAGGCAAACAGAGGCTTTCTTT.

The chain employs TRBV9 and TRBJ2-3, with 10 positions matching TRBD2. V gave up 6 bases and J gave up 3 bases; unmatched junction bases: 7. The CDR3 sequence is 15 residues long. CDR1 and CDR2 from the germline V gene are SGDLS and YYNGEE. Here the CDR3 reads CASTQLAGETDTQYF. The CDR3 region has the DNA TGTGCCAGCACTCAGCTAGCGGGGGAGACAGATACGCAGTATTTT.

This clonotype was observed a few times. The chain uses TRBV3-1 and TRBJ2-3; D gene ambiguous. The CDR3 runs 14 residues. V was pared by 4 bases and J by 5 bases, with 13 bases between. Germline CDR1 and CDR2: LGHDT and YNNKEL (reference sequence). CDR3 nucleotides: TGTGCCAGCAGCCTTCCGGCCGTGTTAGATACGCAGTATTTT. Encoded protein: CASSLPAVLDTQYF.

Note on this clonotype: A much larger clone is a single base away; this may be a read error. It is likely a read error, because the conserved phenylalanine at the end of the CDR3 is missing. The chain uses TRBV15 and TRBJ2-5; D possibly matches TRBD1 or TRBD2 (6 bases each). V gave up 0 bases and J gave up 3 bases, with 11 bases separating them. Germline CDR1 is LNHNV and CDR2 is YYDKDF (reference sequence). This CDR3 has 15 amino acids. DNA for the CDR3: TGTGCCACCAGCAGAGATGTGGGGGGCGAAGAGACCCAGTACTCC. Protein: CATSRDVGGEETQYS.

The genes are TRBV5-1 and TRBJ1-1, with 8 bases that match TRBD1. The J segment lost 0 bases and the V segment lost 2 bases, leaving 9 bases of the junction unmatched. From germline, CDR1 is SGHRS and CDR2 YFSETQ. This CDR3 region has 17 residues. CDR3 residues: CASSLGRGQGMNTEAFF. The CDR3 DNA sequence: TGCGCCAGCAGCTTAGGCAGGGGGCAAGGGATGAACACTGAAGCTTTCTTT.

The CDR3 region is CSARFTNTGELFF. The CDR3 DNA reads as TGCAGTGCTAGATTTACGAACACCGGGGAGCTGTTTTTT. The chain recombines TRBV20-1 with TRBJ2-2, with D hard to call. The CDR3 has 13 residues. Germline V CDR1 and CDR2: DFQATT, SNEGSKA (reference sequence). The ends were cut back, 2 bases at V and 0 bases at J, with 4 bases in the middle.

The chain employs TRBV6-6 and TRBJ2-7; possibly TRBD1 for D (6 bases). Germline-derived CDR1 and CDR2 are MNHNY and SVGAGI (reference sequence). Trimming removed 0 bases from V and 2 bases from J, with 14 bases in between. This CDR3 has 16 amino acids. The DNA for the CDR3 is TGTGCCAGCAGTTACTCGAACAGGGCAACACCCTACGAGCAGTACGTC. Protein product: CASSYSNRATPYEQYV.

A few counts support this clonotype. V and J are TRBV5-6 and TRBJ2-3; D is possibly TRBD1 (5 bases). Germline V gives CDR1 SGHDT, CDR2 YYEEEE. This CDR3 has 14 residues. Trimming shortened V by 0 bases and J by 4 bases, and 9 bases separated the two germline ends. Here the CDR3 reads CASSLGAGPDTQYF. Here the CDR3 DNA reads TGTGCCAGCAGCTTGGGGGCAGGGCCAGATACGCAGTATTTT. The variable domain in full, completed from reference TRBV5-6 and TRBJ2-3, reads DAGVTQSPTHLIKTRGQQVTLRCSPKSGHDTVSWYQQALGQGPQFIFQYYEEEERQRGNFPDRFSGHQFPNYSSELNVNALLLGDSALYLCASSLGAGPDTQYFGPGTRLTVL.

This clonotype came up many times. CDR3 DNA: TGCAGTGCGAAGCCGGGAGGGGGCACAGATACGCAGTATTTT. The encoded protein is CSAKPGGGTDTQYF. This rearrangement joins TRBV20-1 to TRBJ2-3, with 8 bases fitting TRBD2. CDR1 is DFQATT and CDR2 is SNEGSKA in the germline V gene (reference sequence). CDR3 length: 14 residues. With V trimmed by 6 bases and J by 1 base, 6 bases remained unmatched.

This chain links TRBV6-5 with TRBJ2-5; D may be TRBD2 (6 bases). This CDR3 spans 13 amino acids. Germline V gives CDR1 MNHEY, CDR2 SVGAGI. Trimming stripped 6 bases from V and 5 bases from J, with 13 bases between. CDR3 residues: CASSRGFRETQYF. The CDR3 region has the DNA TGTGCCAGCAGCCGGGGGTTTCGGGAGACCCAGTACTTC.

J is TRBJ1-2 and V is TRBV11-2; D uncertain. The CDR3 is 11 amino acids. Germline V gene sequence: CDR1 SGHAT, CDR2 FQNNGV. Deletions cut 4 bases from V and 4 bases from J, with 4 bases between. The CDR3 is CASSSIYGYTF. In DNA form, the CDR3 reads TGTGCCAGCAGCTCGATCTATGGCTACACCTTC.

This chain connects TRBV29-1 to TRBJ2-7; D uncertain. Trimming removed 6 bases at V and 0 bases at J, with 9 bases between. Germline V CDR1 and CDR2: SQVTM, ANQGSEA. CDR3 length equals 12 residues. As DNA, the CDR3 is TGCAGCGTAGGAAGGTACTCCTACGAGCAGTACTTC. It encodes CSVGRYSYEQYF.

In its sample, this clonotype was seen a few times. V is TRBV24-1 and J is TRBJ2-3, with 11 positions matching TRBD2. The CDR3 covers 18 residues. With 3 bases clipped from V and 1 base from J, the junction kept 8 bases outside the gene matches. Germline V gives CDR1 KGHDR, CDR2 SFDVKD. CDR3 DNA: TGTGCCACCAGTGATCCCCCCGGACTAGCGGGTCGCACAGATACGCAGTATTTT. This translates into CATSDPPGLAGRTDTQYF.

This clonotype came up a few times. V usage is TRBV19 and J usage is TRBJ1-4, with D possibly being TRBD1 (6 bases). Germline V gives CDR1 LNHDA, CDR2 SQIVND (reference sequence). V was clipped by 3 bases and J by 4 bases, with 15 bases between them. The CDR3 is 16 amino acids. CDR3 sequence (DNA): TGTGCCAGTAGTATTGGGGGCAGGCTGCTTAATGAAAAACTGTTTTTT. Encoded protein: CASSIGGRLLNEKLFF.

The gene calls are TRBV5-1 and TRBJ2-4; TRBD1 agrees at 8 bases. The CDR3 runs to 21 residues. Germline V gene lookup returns CDR1 SGHRS and CDR2 YFSETQ. The V gene end was trimmed by 1 base and the J gene end by 0 bases; junction bases not matched to a gene: 18. The CDR3 DNA follows: TGCGCCAGCAGCTTGCAACCTTCGGACAGGGAGCGAATCCTAGCCAAAAACATTCAGTACTTC. It specifies CASSLQPSDRERILAKNIQYF.

This clonotype came up many times. V and J are TRBV7-2 and TRBJ2-3; D is ambiguous. Germline CDR1 and CDR2: SGHTA and FQGNSA. There are 15 residues in the CDR3. The germline V and J ends were trimmed by 5 bases and 4 bases, with 16 bases remaining between them. In DNA, the CDR3 is TGTGCCAGCAGCCCAGCTCTCGTGTATGCAGATACGCAGTATTTT. Its protein is CASSPALVYADTQYF.

This chain joins TRBV10-3 and TRBJ2-2, with unresolved D. V gave up 1 base and J gave up 6 bases, with 9 bases separating them. The CDR3 has 14 residues. The V gene's germline CDR1 is ENHRY and CDR2 SYGVKD. Here the CDR3 reads CAISEFDMAGELFF. The CDR3 bases are TGTGCCATCAGTGAGTTCGACATGGCCGGGGAGCTGTTTTTT.

The sample holds a few counts of this clonotype. The rearrangement joins TRBV7-2 to TRBJ1-1; 11 bases are shared with TRBD1. Germline lookup yields CDR1 SGHTA and CDR2 FQGNSA. The CDR3 sequence is 16 residues long. The J segment lost 5 bases and the V segment lost 2 bases, leaving 7 bases of the junction unmatched. The CDR3 reads CASSLMSGTGGTEAFF. Written as DNA, the CDR3 is TGTGCCAGCAGCTTAATGTCCGGGACAGGGGGGACTGAAGCTTTCTTT.

This chain uses TRBV7-9 with TRBJ2-5; D unclear. Germline V gene data show CDR1 as SEHNR and CDR2 as FQNEAQ (reference sequence). The CDR3 has 12 residues. The V and J ends lost 7 bases and 7 bases respectively, with 13 bases between them. CDR3 DNA: TGTGCCAGCACCCCTCCCTCGGGGACCCAGTACTTC. Encoded protein: CASTPPSGTQYF.

This clonotype was counted a few times. This sequence joins TRBV5-1 and TRBJ2-1, with 9 bases that match TRBD2. This CDR3 spans 15 amino acids. Germline CDR1 reads SGHRS; CDR2 reads YFSETQ. V shed 0 bases and J 9 bases; nucleotides not matched to a gene: 7. CDR3 in DNA: TGCGCCAGCAGCTTGGTTGCGGGGGGGCCCCGTGAGCAGTTCTTC. This encodes CASSLVAGGPREQFF.

This clonotype occurred a few times. This rearrangement joins TRBV20-1 to TRBJ2-4; 8 positions match TRBD2. Germline trimming cut 0 bases from V and 8 bases from J; bases unmatched to any gene: 6. CDR3 size: 14 residues. The germline gives CDR1 DFQATT, CDR2 SNEGSKA (reference sequence). CDR3 loop: CSAREATSAYIQYF. The CDR3 nucleotides read TGCAGTGCTAGAGAAGCGACTAGCGCTTACATTCAGTACTTC.

The J gene is TRBJ1-1, the V gene TRBV19, with TRBD1 identical over 7 bases. Germline loops: CDR1 LNHDA, CDR2 SQIVND (reference sequence). The length of the CDR3 is 15 residues. After removal of 4 bases from V and 4 bases from J, the junction contained 9 bases not matched to a gene. The CDR3 region has the DNA TGTGCCAGTAGTACCGACAGGGTCGGTAGCACTGAAGCTTTCTTT. It specifies CASSTDRVGSTEAFF.

The rearrangement links TRBV15 to TRBJ2-3, with D perhaps matching TRBD2 (6 bases). V was clipped by 4 bases and J by 0 bases, with 14 bases between them. The CDR3 runs to 16 residues. Germline V CDR1 and CDR2: LNHNV, YYDKDF (reference sequence). CDR3 in amino acids: CATSTLGGSSTDTQYF. CDR3 nucleotides: TGTGCCACCAGCACCCTGGGGGGATCGAGCACAGATACGCAGTATTTT.

In its sample, this clonotype was seen a few times. V gene TRBV10-1 combines with J gene TRBJ2-1; 10 nucleotides agree with TRBD1. V gave up 0 bases and J gave up 7 bases; unmatched junction bases: 18. There are 20 residues in the CDR3. Germline loops: CDR1 WNHNN, CDR2 SYGVQD (reference sequence). In nucleotides, the CDR3 is TGCGCCAGCAGTGAGTCGACGGGACAGGGGTCCTACCCCGGTGGGAATGAGCAGTTCTTC. Its translation is CASSESTGQGSYPGGNEQFF.

V usage is TRBV5-1 and J usage is TRBJ1-6; D ambiguous. This CDR3 has 14 amino acids. Between the trimmed V and J ends, which lost 3 bases and 4 bases, there was a span of 8 bases. CDR1 is SGHRS, CDR2 YFSETQ, per germline. DNA for the CDR3: TGCGCCAGCAGCTATCGACGGTATAATTCACCCCTCCACTTT. Residues: CASSYRRYNSPLHF.

Ten or more counts support this clonotype. This sequence joins TRBV5-1 and TRBJ2-3; TRBD2 aligns across 10 bases. CDR3 size: 14 residues. The germline CDR1 and CDR2 sequences are SGHRS and YFSETQ. The V segment lost 9 bases and the J segment 1 base; nucleotides outside the gene matches: 5. The CDR3 nucleotides are TGCGCCACCCAGCTAGCGGGGGGCACAGATACGCAGTATTTT. Protein: CATQLAGGTDTQYF.